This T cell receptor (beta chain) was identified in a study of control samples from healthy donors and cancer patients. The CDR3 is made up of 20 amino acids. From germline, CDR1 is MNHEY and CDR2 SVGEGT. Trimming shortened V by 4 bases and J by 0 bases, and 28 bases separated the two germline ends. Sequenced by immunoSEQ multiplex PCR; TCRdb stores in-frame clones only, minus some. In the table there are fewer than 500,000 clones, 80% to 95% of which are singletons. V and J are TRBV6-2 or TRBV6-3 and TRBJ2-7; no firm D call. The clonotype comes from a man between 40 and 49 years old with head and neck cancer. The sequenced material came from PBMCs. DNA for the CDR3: TGTGCCAGCAGTTCTCAGTCCCTAAATCTCCACCCTCTCTCCTCCTACGAGCAGTACTTC. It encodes CASSSQSLNLHPLSSYEQYF.